This T cell receptor (beta chain) was observed in a study of T cell clusters in autoimmune cytopenias (dated by TCRdb to between 2018 and 2021). Context from the whole study: Per sample, TRB sequencing gave a median depth of around 55,000 reads and a median of approximately 2,500 distinct TRB clonotypes. In autoimmune cytopenia patients, peripheral blood TRB and IGH repertoires were sequenced during active disease and over treatment follow-up, together with healthy, CLL and autoimmune hepatitis controls. The study was designed to test whether a disease-specific immune repertoire signature usable as a blood-based biomarker is carried by autoimmune cytopenia patients. Results and caveats for the whole study, not just this receptor: About 3.2-fold more exclusive TRB clusters were observed in healthy donors than in active autoimmune hepatitis patients, consistent with an autoimmunity-wide signature. The T cell clusters were defined in silico only, and their functional role remained to be validated experimentally. In the comparison of secondary cytopenia with CLL, no cluster-lack signature showed up, apparently because the dominant lymphoma-associated repertoire masked the signature. TRB repertoire shifts, with less even repertoires in secondary cytopenia and CLL, mostly reflected lymphoma bias rather than autoimmunity. A lack of physiological T cell clusters in primary autoimmune cytopenia patients was suggested by GLIPH, as 51 clusters were found to be exclusive to healthy donors versus roughly 16 exclusive to patients.

To amplify TRB rearrangements, a touch-down multiplex PCR protocol was run with the TRB-A and TRB-B primer pools combined in a single tube. Two consecutive PCR reactions with Phusion HS II polymerase added Illumina adapters and sample indices to the amplicons. Amplicons were gel-purified with the NucleoSpin Gel and PCR Clean-up kit, then quantified by Qubit and quality-checked on an Agilent 2100 Bioanalyzer. Sequencing of the libraries was done on an Illumina MiSeq with paired-end, single-indexed, 600-cycle runs. As for the original processing: MiXCR version 2.1.12, together with the default MiXCR reference library, was used to align and assemble the TRB reads. Each unique CDR3 nucleotide sequence defined a clone, and only productive sequences with at least two reads were analysed. Alpha-parameterized diversity profiles (alpha 0 to 5), including the Shannon (alpha 1) and Simpson (alpha 2) indices, were computed with an R script to assess repertoire diversity. Combinatorial TRB VJ usage was computed with the tcR package and compared between cohorts by principal component analysis with ade4. GLIPH clustering of TCRbeta CDR3s was carried out on cohort pairs matched by age and read depth, and cluster frequencies were compared by Wilcoxon test. After TCRdb reprocessed the reads, each CDR3 protein sequence was kept as one row, without DNA. These V and J calls originate from TCRdb's pipeline instead of the authors' own analysis. The sample table includes roughly 12,000 distinct CDR3 sequences. The ten largest clones capture around 2.7% of the sample.

From the cysteine up to the phenylalanine, the CDR3 has a length of 15 residues. DNA was not recorded. From the germline V gene (reference sequence), CDR1 is MNHNY and CDR2 is SVGAGI. Each sample's TRB amplification started from around 230 ng of peripheral blood genomic DNA, which corresponds to roughly 38,000 genome equivalents. Note on this clonotype: Its antigen is still unknown.

This chain is built from TRBV6-6 and TRBJ1-4; no DNA is available, so the TRBD1 call from TCRdb remains unchecked. The sample taken for sequencing was peripheral blood. The receptor comes from a human donor with an autoimmune cytopenia or autoimmune hepatitis (not recorded which). The CDR3 region: CASNKYGTGDEKLFF.